Given below is one T cell receptor (beta chain) in context. The repertoire was sequenced with immunoSEQ multiplex PCR; TCRdb's copy has only in-frame clones and lacks some. The data show around 93,000 clones, about 95% seen once. These data belong to a study of technical replicates of blood from a few donors. The germline V and J ends were trimmed by 0 bases and 0 bases, with 8 bases remaining between them. The CDR3 is made up of 15 amino acids. Looked up from germline, CDR1 is SGDLS and CDR2 is YYNGEE. Sequenced input: T cells isolated from PBMCs. The sequence came from a human donor in good health. This chain links TRBV9 with TRBJ2-3; TRBD2 might be the D (6 bases). The CDR3 is CASSVGSGSTDTQYF. In nucleotides, the CDR3 is TGTGCCAGCAGCGTAGGAAGCGGGAGCACAGATACGCAGTATTTT.